This T cell receptor (beta chain) was retrieved from a study of PD-1 blockade in classical Hodgkin lymphoma. As for this clone: The antigen remains unidentified.

The length of the CDR3 is 12 residues. From germline, CDR1 is KGHSH and CDR2 LQKENI. The germline V and J ends were trimmed by 0 bases and 7 bases, with 6 bases remaining between them. Study conclusions and caveats: What drove the repertoire differences, possibly disease activity or prior therapy, has not been defined. With CD4+ cells, TCR diversity rose significantly by C4D1, but not with CD8+ cells. Complete responders matched newly diagnosed patients in baseline diversity.

Patients all relapsed after autologous stem cell transplantation, and there was variation in brentuximab vedotin exposure. Generated by immunoSEQ multiplex PCR, the TCRdb table keeps only in-frame clones and is missing some. The repertoire holds about 66,000 clones, about two thirds seen once, with roughly 9.1% in the top ten. The sample in question was peripheral blood mononuclear cells (PBMCs), obtained before the second cycle of nivolumab. The V gene is TRBV18, the J gene TRBJ1-1; unclear D gene. This receptor was taken from a human donor with classical Hodgkin lymphoma. The CDR3 reads CASSPPRGEAFF. In DNA form, the CDR3 reads TGTGCCAGCTCACCACCGAGAGGTGAAGCTTTCTTT.